These T cell receptor beta chains were read from a single sample in a study of blood T cell repertoires in COVID-19. Clones were read by immunoSEQ multiplex PCR, and TCRdb kept only the in-frame ones, dropping some. This sample has 65,000 to 90,000 clones, with more than 75% found just once. Sequenced input: peripheral blood. These receptors came from a woman under 30 with acute or convalescent COVID-19. Each CDR3 is given with its conserved first and last residue.

CDR3 protein	J gene	V gene
CASSLSPTGSGANVLTF	TRBJ2-6	TRBV27
CASSLPWGLAGEETQYF	TRBJ2-5	TRBV11-2
CASSLVQGSEKLFF	TRBJ1-4	TRBV7-6
CASSPQANTGELFF	TRBJ2-2	TRBV25-1
CASGSGGHSEAFF	TRBJ1-1	TRBV12-5
CASSQRRGADTQYF	TRBJ2-3	TRBV3-1/TRBV3-2
CSVSDTGELFF	TRBJ2-2	TRBV29-1
CASSIWDSTNYGYTF	TRBJ1-2	TRBV19
CASSQSRQGPYNEQFF	TRBJ2-1	TRBV4-3
CASGLVPGDRAGEQYF	TRBJ2-7	TRBV12-5
CAWSLGGAPVYYGYTF	TRBJ1-2	TRBV30
CASGLSDTDTQYF	TRBJ2-3	TRBV12-5
CASGQGDSNQPQHF	TRBJ1-5	TRBV27
CASSSGLAGANEQFF	TRBJ2-1	TRBV5-1
CASSPGAWTSDSGANVLTF	TRBJ2-6	TRBV4-1
CASRTSGPDYEQYF	TRBJ2-7	TRBV7-9
CASSFLRDRQGYTF	TRBJ1-2	TRBV5-4
CASSYSSTFATDTQYF	TRBJ2-3	TRBV6-2/TRBV6-3
CASSKTGYNAAFF	TRBJ1-1	TRBV5-5
CASSAGQGGTEAFF	TRBJ1-1	TRBV2
CASSLDGGRNQPQHF	TRBJ1-5	TRBV5-1
CASSLVLGWGSGFYEQYF	TRBJ2-7	TRBV11-2
CASSNTGGAYGYTF	TRBJ1-2	TRBV19
CASSQAGGNYGYTF	TRBJ1-2	TRBV4-2
CASSQSQGGTEAFF	TRBJ1-1	TRBV4-2
CASSQDLAGVIFTEAFF	TRBJ1-1	TRBV4-3
CAEVNQPQHF	TRBJ1-5	TRBV24-1
CASRDEDRGENTIYF	TRBJ1-3	TRBV12-2
CASSPGQGNDYGYTF	TRBJ1-2	TRBV4-1
CASSTGQALLYGYTF	TRBJ1-2	TRBV19